The rows below give T cell receptor beta chains drawn from one sample of a study of T cell repertoires in ileal Crohn's disease. Here immunoSEQ multiplex PCR was the method, and the copy in TCRdb shows in-frame clones only, minus some. There are 15,000 to 20,000 clones in the sample; around 65% occur only once, and around 5% lies in the top ten. The sequencing sample was made of ileal tissue. The receptors here all came from an adult with Crohn's disease. CDR3s include the opening cysteine and the closing phenylalanine or tryptophan. The D gene is left open where the match is weak. Size is omitted from some rows. Given values are once, few, many or a class for expanded clones.

CDR3: CASSESVGPTYEQYF; DNA: TGCGCCAGCAGTGAGTCGGTGGGGCCCACCTACGAGCAGTACTTC; V: TRBV10-1; size: NA; J: TRBJ2-7; D: NA
CDR3: CASSEGQLNQPQHF; DNA: TGTGCCAGCAGTGAAGGGCAGCTAAATCAGCCCCAGCATTTT; V: TRBV25-1; size: once; J: TRBJ1-5; D: NA
CDR3: CASSGRGGGETQYF; DNA: TGTGCCAGCAGTGGGAGGGGAGGGGGGGAGACCCAGTACTTC; V: TRBV6-1; size: NA; J: TRBJ2-5; D: NA
CDR3: CASSLAGRSTDTQYF; DNA: TGTGCCAGCAGCTTGGCGGGGAGAAGCACAGATACGCAGTATTTT; V: TRBV7-3; size: few; J: TRBJ2-3; D: NA
CDR3: CASSPPDRANTGELFF; DNA: TGTGCCAGCAGCCCACCCGACAGGGCGAACACCGGGGAGCTGTTTTTT; V: TRBV5-4; size: few; J: TRBJ2-2; D: TRBD1
CDR3: CASSFLASITDTQYF; DNA: TGCGCCAGCAGCTTTCTGGCTAGTATCACAGATACGCAGTATTTT; V: TRBV5-1; size: once; J: TRBJ2-3; D: NA
CDR3: CASSQEDTLQEWGNTEAFF; DNA: TGCGCCAGCAGCCAAGAGGACACCCTCCAGGAGTGGGGGAACACTGAAGCTTTCTTT; V: TRBV4-1; size: NA; J: TRBJ1-1; D: NA
CDR3: CASSDSSGGASTDTQYF; DNA: TGTGCCAGCAGTGACTCTAGCGGGGGAGCTAGCACAGATACGCAGTATTTT; V: TRBV6-4; size: few; J: TRBJ2-3; D: TRBD2
CDR3: CASNMESGIRTGELFF; DNA: TGTGCCAGCAATATGGAATCCGGGATCAGGACCGGGGAGCTGTTTTTT; V: TRBV5-4; size: NA; J: TRBJ2-2; D: NA
CDR3: CASRSRDRVSSEQYF; DNA: TGTGCCAGCAGATCACGGGACAGGGTATCGTCCGAGCAGTACTTC; V: TRBV6-5; size: NA; J: TRBJ2-7; D: TRBD1
CDR3: CASSPDYTTGELFF; DNA: TGTGCCAGCAGCCCGGACTACACCACCGGGGAGCTGTTTTTT; V: TRBV7-9; size: NA; J: TRBJ2-2; D: NA
CDR3: CASSLTRVDSPLHF; DNA: TGTGCCAGCAGCTTAACCAGGGTTGATTCACCCCTCCACTTT; V: TRBV11-2; size: few; J: TRBJ1-6; D: NA
CDR3: CASSELGDTQYF; DNA: TGCGCCAGCAGCGAACTAGGAGATACGCAGTATTTT; V: TRBV5-1; size: NA; J: TRBJ2-3; D: NA
CDR3: CASRPGLAGTDTQYF; DNA: TGTGCCAGCAGGCCGGGACTAGCGGGCACAGATACGCAGTATTTT; V: TRBV2; size: NA; J: TRBJ2-3; D: TRBD2
CDR3: CASLRATGLTETQYF; DNA: TGTGCCAGCCTCCGGGCGACAGGCCTAACAGAGACCCAGTACTTC; V: TRBV2; size: NA; J: TRBJ2-5; D: NA